The 3 T cell receptor beta chains presented below share a single source sample, sequenced in a study of vaccination effects on CD4 cells after COVID-19. No antigen has been identified for these receptors. Before sequencing took place, the ViraFEST assay used viral peptide pools to expand antigen-specific CD4+ T cells. Isolation of CD4+ T cells took place after 10 days of culture. Only in-frame clones appear in the TCRdb table, and some are missing; sequencing was by immunoSEQ multiplex PCR. Among more than 9,000 clones listed, 74% were seen once. The source material was CD4+ T cells from PBMCs cultured with HCoV-229E spike peptides, sampled before COVID-19 vaccination. All receptors come from a human donor who received a COVID-19 vaccine.

The CDR3 coding sequence is TGTGCCAGCAGCGTAGGGGGAGCCTCCGATACGCAGTATTTT. This encodes CASSVGGASDTQYF. The gene calls are TRBV9 and TRBJ2-3; maybe TRBD2 (5 bases). The V gene lost 0 bases and the J gene lost 6 bases, with 11 bases spanning the gap. The CDR3 runs to 14 residues. The germline V gene has CDR1 SGDLS and CDR2 YYNGEE.

The chain links TRBV18 to TRBJ2-7; TRBD1 is a possible D gene (6 bases). This CDR3 is 14 amino acids long. Germline V CDR1 and CDR2: KGHSH, LQKENI. Trimming pared 3 bases from V and 4 bases from J, leaving 13 bases between. The CDR3 coding sequence is TGTGCCAGCTCACCGGGGGCTACACGATACGAGCAGTACTTC. It encodes CASSPGATRYEQYF.

The J gene is TRBJ2-3, the V gene TRBV18; D ambiguous. Germline CDR1 is KGHSH and CDR2 is LQKENI. CDR3 length: 13 amino acids. Trimming shortened V by 2 bases and J by 1 base, and 4 bases separated the two germline ends. CDR3 residues: CASSPWGTDTQYF. In nucleotides, the CDR3 is TGTGCCAGCTCACCATGGGGCACAGATACGCAGTATTTT.